The T cell receptor (beta chain) described here comes from a study of cytomegalovirus exposure and HLA in healthy donors. The PCR contained 60 Vbeta and 13 Jbeta primers. Under the authors' procedure: The count from a later analysis was tens of millions of unique TCR beta chains, some 9.9 million of them shared. Sequencing was performed with immunoSEQ multiplex PCR; in TCRdb, only in-frame clones are kept and a portion is missing. From that table come the V and J calls and clone size; the DNA was used to work out D and trimming. The sample includes 120,000 to 150,000 clones, roughly 80% of them seen just once. With respect to this clone: As yet, its antigen is unknown.

The study, taken as a whole, reports: Cytomegalovirus association was assigned to about 150 TCR beta chains.

V lost 6 bases and J lost 1, with 15 bases in between. Per the germline V gene, CDR1 is SEHNR and CDR2 is FQNEAQ (reference sequence). The CDR3 totals 15 residues. Input material: PBMCs. The chain joins TRBV7-9 to TRBJ2-5; tentatively, D is TRBD2 (7 bases). This clonotype originated in a woman between 40 and 55 years old in good health and CMV-seropositive. CDR3 amino acids: CASSQRAGAQETQYF. For the CDR3, the DNA is TGTGCCAGCAGTCAGCGGGCGGGGGCCCAAGAGACCCAGTACTTC.